Listed below are T cell receptor beta chains from one sample, sequenced in a study of Ad26.COV2.S vaccination and SARS-CoV-2 variants. The protocol was immunoSEQ multiplex PCR, while the TCRdb copy is restricted to in-frame clones and leaves out a portion. Of roughly 320,000 clones in the sample, around 87% were seen once. The sample in question was peripheral blood, obtained in a trial of Ad26.COV2.S vaccine versus placebo. All receptors derive from a person aged 18-60 years who received the Ad26.COV2.S COVID-19 vaccine or a placebo. Each CDR3 is given with its conserved first and last residue. D genes are given only for firm matches. Size tells how often a clone was seen (once, few, many) or the class of an expanded clone, and some rows leave it out.

j_call,d_call,clone_size,v_call,cdr3_aa,cdr3_nt
TRBJ2-3,NA,NA,TRBV11-2,CASSLSGPDTDTQYF,TGTGCCAGCAGCTTAAGCGGGCCCGACACAGATACGCAGTATTTT
TRBJ2-3,NA,NA,TRBV11-2,CASSLRLGGPRDTQYF,TGTGCCAGCAGCCTTCGACTTGGGGGGCCGAGGGATACGCAGTATTTT
TRBJ2-3,TRBD2,NA,TRBV2,CASTFGGGRLDTQYF,TGTGCCAGCACGTTCGGGGGGGGCAGGTTAGATACGCAGTATTTT
TRBJ1-1,NA,NA,TRBV28,CASSLGQANTEAFF,TGTGCCAGCAGTTTAGGGCAGGCTAACACTGAAGCTTTCTTT
TRBJ2-1,NA,NA,TRBV30,CAWSLGGWEGEQFF,TGTGCCTGGAGTTTAGGGGGCTGGGAGGGTGAGCAGTTCTTC
TRBJ2-1,TRBD2,once,TRBV6-2/TRBV6-3,CASSFPLAGGQSEQFF,TGTGCCAGCAGTTTCCCCCTGGCGGGGGGCCAGTCTGAGCAGTTCTTC
TRBJ1-5,NA,NA,TRBV7-6,CASSLGEYNQPQHF,TGTGCCAGCAGCTTAGGGGAATACAATCAGCCCCAGCATTTT
TRBJ2-7,NA,NA,TRBV30,CAWSVVGTEQYF,TGTGCCTGGAGTGTGGTTGGGACCGAGCAGTACTTC
TRBJ1-5,TRBD1,few,TRBV5-1,CASSLGDRDSNQPQHF,TGCGCCAGCAGCTTGGGGGACAGGGATAGCAATCAGCCCCAGCATTTT
TRBJ2-5,TRBD2,NA,TRBV7-7,CASSLAPTSGGAETQYF,TGTGCTAGCAGCTTAGCGCCGACTAGCGGGGGGGCTGAGACCCAGTACTTC
TRBJ2-4,NA,NA,TRBV19,CASSIGHLAKNIQYF,TGTGCCAGTAGTATAGGACACCTAGCCAAAAACATTCAGTACTTC
TRBJ1-6,NA,NA,TRBV11-3,CASSAYPLGALHF,TGTGCCAGCAGCGCCTACCCTCTGGGGGCCCTCCACTTT
TRBJ2-3,TRBD2,NA,TRBV7-2,CASSPGAGGTDTQYF,TGTGCCAGCAGCCCGGGAGCGGGGGGCACAGATACGCAGTATTTT
TRBJ1-1,TRBD1,few,TRBV6-5,CASTPDRDNTEAFF,TGTGCCAGCACCCCGGACAGGGATAACACTGAAGCTTTCTTT
TRBJ2-2,TRBD1,NA,TRBV10-3,CAILGTGVAGELFF,TGTGCCATCCTCGGGACAGGGGTGGCCGGGGAGCTGTTTTTT
TRBJ2-3,NA,NA,TRBV7-6,CASSPPQGSTDTQYF,TGTGCCAGCAGCCCCCCCCAAGGGAGCACAGATACGCAGTATTTT
TRBJ2-7,NA,NA,TRBV29-1,CSVEDGYPGNYEQYF,TGCAGCGTTGAAGATGGGTACCCGGGGAACTACGAGCAGTACTTC
TRBJ1-4,NA,NA,TRBV30,CAWATNEKLFF,TGTGCCTGGGCCACTAATGAAAAACTGTTTTTT
TRBJ2-7,NA,NA,TRBV11-2,CASSFHLTYEQYF,TGTGCCAGCAGCTTTCACCTAACCTACGAGCAGTACTTC
TRBJ1-2,NA,NA,TRBV7-9,CASSLGQGNYGYTF,TGTGCCAGCAGCTTAGGCCAGGGAAACTATGGCTACACCTTC
TRBJ2-7,NA,NA,TRBV6-5,CASSADWGGDEQYF,TGTGCCAGCAGCGCAGATTGGGGGGGCGACGAGCAGTACTTC
TRBJ2-5,NA,NA,TRBV19,CASSIGLGETQYF,TGTGCCAGTAGTATAGGTTTAGGAGAGACCCAGTACTTC
TRBJ2-5,NA,NA,TRBV27,CARASGKETQYF,TGTGCCAGGGCGAGTGGAAAAGAGACCCAGTACTTC
TRBJ2-7,TRBD2,NA,TRBV4-1,CASSQDPLAGDRAEQYF,TGCGCCAGCAGCCAAGACCCCCTAGCGGGGGATAGGGCCGAGCAGTACTTC
TRBJ2-3,TRBD2,NA,TRBV7-6,CASSLASNRWGGSGTDTQYF,TGTGCCAGCAGCTTAGCGTCGAATAGGTGGGGGGGGTCTGGCACAGATACGCAGTATTTT
TRBJ2-3,NA,NA,TRBV30,CAWGTGRDTQYF,TGTGCCTGGGGTACAGGCAGAGATACGCAGTATTTT
TRBJ1-3,NA,NA,TRBV11-3,CASSRSSGNTIYF,TGTGCCAGCAGCCGGTCCTCTGGAAACACCATATATTTT
TRBJ1-1,NA,NA,TRBV7-9,CASSLETGNTEAFF,TGTGCCAGCAGCTTAGAAACAGGGAACACTGAAGCTTTCTTT
TRBJ1-2,TRBD1,NA,TRBV6-1,CASSEFRTGDGYTF,TGTGCCAGCAGTGAATTTAGGACAGGGGACGGCTACACCTTC